The source of this T cell receptor beta chain is a study of T cell clonotyping in hematopoietic cell transplantation. Profiled with immunoSEQ multiplex PCR; TCRdb holds only in-frame clones, not every one. The sample has approximately 20,000 clones; about 82% are singletons. With regard to this clone: Its target is unknown.

Overall study results and limits: CD4 and CD8 repertoire contributions could not be separated without sorting. After transplant, recipient diversity fell while pathologically expanded clonotypes grew through day 180.

Between the trimmed V and J ends, which lost 8 bases and 3 bases, there was a span of 20 bases. CDR1 and CDR2 from the germline V gene are MNHEY and SVGAGI. This CDR3 comprises 15 residues. Time point: recipient sample about 28 days before transplant, after cytoreduction. This TCR was sampled from a man aged 45 to 65 with acute myeloid leukemia. Some clones in this sample may be carry-over from other donors' samples. The material was peripheral blood mononuclear cells, obtained before stem cell transplant. V and J are TRBV6-5 and TRBJ2-7, with D perhaps TRBD1 (6 bases). The CDR3 loop reads CASGRGTSGGYEQYF. CDR3 DNA: TGTGCCAGCGGTAGGGGGACATCCGGCGGCTACGAGCAGTACTTC.